The rows below give T cell receptor beta chains drawn from one sample of a study of radiation and T cells in renal cell carcinoma. Clones were sequenced by immunoSEQ multiplex PCR, and TCRdb holds only the in-frame ones, with some missing. The table records around 140,000 clones, roughly 80% of them present only once. This specimen consisted of blood, obtained from a patient whose treatment included radiotherapy and nephrectomy. These receptors were taken from a woman between 45 and 60 years old with renal cell carcinoma. The CDR3 runs from the conserved cysteine through the conserved F or W. A D gene is named only where the DNA matches it firmly. Size is stated for part of the rows, as once, few or many counts, or as a class when the clone is expanded.

TRBV28	TRBJ1-5	few	.	TGTGCCAGCAGTTCCAACAGGGATCTCCCCCAGCATTTT	CASSSNRDLPQHF
TRBV9	TRBJ2-7	.	.	TGTGCCAGCAGCGTAGACTACAGCTCCTACGAGCAGTACTTC	CASSVDYSSYEQYF
TRBV30	TRBJ1-5	.	TRBD1	TGTGCCTGGAAACCGGGACAGGGGAATCAGCCCCAGCATTTT	CAWKPGQGNQPQHF
TRBV6-6	TRBJ1-6	.	.	TGTGCCAGCAGTGGGAGGACAGTCCTTAATTCACCCCTCCACTTT	CASSGRTVLNSPLHF
TRBV2	TRBJ1-1	.	TRBD1	TGTGCCAGCAGTCGTCCGGGACAGCTGCTTATGAACACTGAAGCTTTCTTT	CASSRPGQLLMNTEAFF
TRBV5-1	TRBJ1-3	.	.	TGCGCCAGCAGCTTGGCTTCGGGGAATTCTGGAAACACCATATATTTT	CASSLASGNSGNTIYF
TRBV7-7	TRBJ2-3	.	.	TGTGCCAGCAGCTTAGGGGGGACTAGCACAGATACGCAGTATTTT	CASSLGGTSTDTQYF
TRBV7-2	TRBJ1-5	.	.	TGTGCCAGCAGCCGGGACACTAGCAATCAGCCCCAGCATTTT	CASSRDTSNQPQHF
TRBV30	TRBJ1-1	.	.	TGTGCCTGGAGCAGAGACAGGAACACTGAAGCTTTCTTT	CAWSRDRNTEAFF
TRBV27	TRBJ1-2	.	.	TGTGCCAGCAGCAACAGGGATTTGAGTGGCTACACCTTC	CASSNRDLSGYTF
TRBV6-1	TRBJ2-1	.	TRBD2	TGTGCCAGCAGTGCCGGACTAGTCAACAATGAGCAGTTCTTC	CASSAGLVNNEQFF
TRBV6-5	TRBJ1-2	.	.	TGTGCCAGCAGTTACTCCGGGGATCCCTCCGGCTACACCTTC	CASSYSGDPSGYTF
TRBV30	TRBJ1-2	once	.	TGTGCCTGGAGGACCCCGGGGGGAGGAGGCTACACCTTC	CAWRTPGGGGYTF
TRBV15	TRBJ1-5	.	.	TGTGCCACCAGCAGACAGAAGACCATGGAGCCCCAGCATTTT	CATSRQKTMEPQHF
TRBV28	TRBJ1-1	.	.	TGTGCCAGCAGTGTCACTGAAGCTTTCTTT	CASSVTEAFF
TRBV4-3	TRBJ2-7	.	.	TGCGCCAGCAGCCCAAATGGCAGGGCCCCCGTTTACTTC	CASSPNGRAPVYF
TRBV28	TRBJ1-1	.	.	TGTGCCAGCAGTTTACAGGGCCTGGGGACTGAAGCTTTCTTT	CASSLQGLGTEAFF
TRBV15	TRBJ1-2	.	TRBD1	TGTGCCACCAGCAAGGGACAGGGTGAAGGCTACACCTTC	CATSKGQGEGYTF
TRBV5-1	TRBJ2-7	few	.	TGCGCCAGCAGCTTAATGGCCGGGAACGAGCAGTACTTC	CASSLMAGNEQYF
TRBV19	TRBJ1-5	few	.	TGTGCCAGTAGTACCACACCTTATAGCAATCAGCCCCAGCATTTT	CASSTTPYSNQPQHF
TRBV25-1	TRBJ2-4	.	.	TGTGCCAGCAGTGTGGGGGACATTCAGTACTTC	CASSVGDIQYF
TRBV15	TRBJ1-5	.	.	TGTGCCACCAGCAGAGTCGGAGGGAATCAGCCCCAGCATTTT	CATSRVGGNQPQHF
TRBV7-7	TRBJ1-5	.	.	TGTGCTAGCAGCTATGGATCTCAGAGGGACAGCAATCAGCCCCAGCATTTT	CASSYGSQRDSNQPQHF
TRBV7-9	TRBJ1-1	.	.	TGTGCCAGCAGCTTTGCTACATTCCCGACGAACACTGAAGCTTTCTTT	CASSFATFPTNTEAFF
TRBV30	TRBJ2-7	.	.	TGTGCCTGGTCCCCCCCGTCGGACGGAGGTTCATACGAGCAGTACTTC	CAWSPPSDGGSYEQYF
TRBV6-5	TRBJ1-2	.	TRBD1	TGTGCCAGCAAACAGGGGGCAGGGTATGGCTACACCTTC	CASKQGAGYGYTF
TRBV28	TRBJ2-7	.	TRBD2	TGTGCCAGCAAGGATTCCCTAGCGGGACCCTACGAGCAGTACTTC	CASKDSLAGPYEQYF
TRBV5-1	TRBJ1-2	.	.	TGCGCCAGCAGCTCGCAGACAGCTAACTATGGCTACACCTTC	CASSSQTANYGYTF
TRBV7-9	TRBJ1-2	few	.	TGTGCCAGCAGCCACATAGGCCTACAGGGTAATGGCTACACCTTC	CASSHIGLQGNGYTF
TRBV7-9	TRBJ2-3	.	.	TGTGCCAGCAGCTTAAGTGGGAGTCAGTATTTT	CASSLSGSQYF
TRBV25-1	TRBJ2-5	.	.	TGTGCCAGCAGTGAGAAGGGGTGGTACCAAGAGACCCAGTACTTC	CASSEKGWYQETQYF
TRBV5-1	TRBJ2-4	.	.	TGCGCCAGCAGCAGGGCTGAGGCCAAAAACATTCAGTACTTC	CASSRAEAKNIQYF
TRBV10-1	TRBJ1-2	.	.	TGCGCCAGCAGTGAGAGCCGGGACTATGGCTACACCTTC	CASSESRDYGYTF
TRBV5-4	TRBJ2-7	many	TRBD2	TGTGCCAGCAGCTTGGGACTAGCGGGGGGGTACGAGCAGTACTTC	CASSLGLAGGYEQYF
TRBV7-2	TRBJ2-5	.	TRBD2	TGTGCCAGCAGCTTAGCGGTCGGGGGGGGTCCCCAAGAGACCCAGTACTTC	CASSLAVGGGPQETQYF
TRBV6-5	TRBJ1-2	.	.	TGTGCCAGCAGTCGGTTTGGAGGAAACTATGGCTACACCTTC	CASSRFGGNYGYTF
TRBV5-5	TRBJ1-2	many	.	TGTGCCAGCAGCTTGGCCAGGGTGAATTCGTATGGCTACACCTTC	CASSLARVNSYGYTF
TRBV6-6	TRBJ2-3	.	.	TGTGCCAGCAGGCCGCATCTATATGGGGCCCCAGATACGCAGTATTTT	CASRPHLYGAPDTQYF
TRBV9	TRBJ1-6	.	.	TGTGCCAGCAGCGGACGGACGGATCAGCCCCTCCACTTT	CASSGRTDQPLHF
TRBV7-2	TRBJ2-1	.	TRBD2	TGTGCCAGCAGCAGGGGACTAGCGGGGAGCTCCTACAATGAGCAGTTCTTC	CASSRGLAGSSYNEQFF
TRBV4-3	TRBJ1-1	.	.	TGCGCCAGCAGCCAAGATATCGCGTTGGCTGAAGCTTTCTTT	CASSQDIALAEAFF
TRBV28	TRBJ1-4	.	.	TGTGCCAGCAGCCCAGGGTCTGCAACTAATGAAAAACTGTTTTTT	CASSPGSATNEKLFF
TRBV19	TRBJ2-7	.	.	TGTGCCAGTAGTATCTTCGGGAGCGAGCAGTACTTC	CASSIFGSEQYF
TRBV5-1	TRBJ1-2	.	TRBD1	TGCGCCAGCAGTGTCACAGGGGGCCGTAACTATGGCTACACCTTC	CASSVTGGRNYGYTF
TRBV5-1	TRBJ2-7	.	.	TGCGCCAGCAGCGCAGGACACGGGACCTACGAGCAGTACTTC	CASSAGHGTYEQYF
TRBV5-1	TRBJ2-7	.	TRBD2	TGCGCCAGCAGTACCGGCGGGGGGTCCAACGAGCAGTACTTC	CASSTGGGSNEQYF
TRBV7-2	TRBJ2-6	once	.	TGTGCCAGCAGCTTATGGTCCGGGACGCCTGGGGCCAACGTCCTGACTTTC	CASSLWSGTPGANVLTF
TRBV9	TRBJ1-1	once	.	TGTGCCAGCAGCTCCTTGACGAACACTGAAGCTTTCTTT	CASSSLTNTEAFF
TRBV18	TRBJ2-7	.	.	TGTGCCAGCTCACCCGGACTTACCTACGAGCAGTACTTC	CASSPGLTYEQYF
TRBV7-8	TRBJ1-4	.	.	TGTGCCAGCGCACCCAGGGGTACAACTAATGAAAAACTGTTTTTT	CASAPRGTTNEKLFF
TRBV5-4	TRBJ2-7	once	.	TGTGCCAGCAGCGTTGGGACCGAGCAGTACTTC	CASSVGTEQYF
TRBV7-8	TRBJ1-1	.	.	TGTGCCAGCAGCTTCTACAGGAAGAACACTGAAGCTTTCTTT	CASSFYRKNTEAFF
TRBV2	TRBJ2-7	.	TRBD1	TGTGCCAGCAAGAAAGACAGGGATCTATTCTACGAGCAGTACTTC	CASKKDRDLFYEQYF
TRBV7-9	TRBJ2-5	.	TRBD1	TGTGCCAGCAGCTGGGACAGGGGTTTGGAGACCCAGTACTTC	CASSWDRGLETQYF